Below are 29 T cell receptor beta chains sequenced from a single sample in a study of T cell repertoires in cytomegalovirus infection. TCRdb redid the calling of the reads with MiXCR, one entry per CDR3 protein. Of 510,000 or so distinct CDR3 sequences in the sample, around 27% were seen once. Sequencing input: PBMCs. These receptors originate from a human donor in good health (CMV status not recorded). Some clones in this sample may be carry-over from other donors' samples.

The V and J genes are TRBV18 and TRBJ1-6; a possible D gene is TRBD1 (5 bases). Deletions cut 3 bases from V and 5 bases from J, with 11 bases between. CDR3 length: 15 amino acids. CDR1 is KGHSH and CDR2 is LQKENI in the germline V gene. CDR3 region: CASSPQGSHNSPLHF. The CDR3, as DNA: TGTGCCAGCTCACCCCAGGGCTCACATAATTCACCCCTCCACTTT.

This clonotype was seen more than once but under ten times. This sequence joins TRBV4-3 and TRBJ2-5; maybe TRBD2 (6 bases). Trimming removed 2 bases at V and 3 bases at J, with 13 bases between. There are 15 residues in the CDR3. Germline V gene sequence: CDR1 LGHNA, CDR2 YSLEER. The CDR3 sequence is CASSQKGRGKETQYF. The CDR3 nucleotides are TGCGCCAGCAGCCAAAAGGGTCGGGGGAAAGAGACCCAGTACTTC.

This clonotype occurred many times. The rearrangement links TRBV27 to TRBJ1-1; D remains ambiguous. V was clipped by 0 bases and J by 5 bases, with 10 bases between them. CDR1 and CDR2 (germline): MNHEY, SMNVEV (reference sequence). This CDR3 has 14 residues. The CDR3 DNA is TGTGCCAGCAGTTTATCTGGCCACGGGACTGAAGCTTTCTTT. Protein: CASSLSGHGTEAFF.

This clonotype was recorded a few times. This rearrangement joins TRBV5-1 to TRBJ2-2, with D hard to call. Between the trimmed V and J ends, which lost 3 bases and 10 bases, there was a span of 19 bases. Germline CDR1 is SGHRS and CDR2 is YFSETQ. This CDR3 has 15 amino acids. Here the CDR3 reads CASSSFGPPSEELFF. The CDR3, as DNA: TGCGCCAGCAGCTCCTTTGGACCCCCCTCCGAGGAGCTGTTTTTT.

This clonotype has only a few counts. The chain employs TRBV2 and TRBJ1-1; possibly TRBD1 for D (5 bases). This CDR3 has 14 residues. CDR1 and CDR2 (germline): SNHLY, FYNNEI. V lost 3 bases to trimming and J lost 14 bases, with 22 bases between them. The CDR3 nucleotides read TGTGCCAGCAGTGAGGTTAGTTCAGGACACCTTGACTTCTTT. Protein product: CASSEVSSGHLDFF.

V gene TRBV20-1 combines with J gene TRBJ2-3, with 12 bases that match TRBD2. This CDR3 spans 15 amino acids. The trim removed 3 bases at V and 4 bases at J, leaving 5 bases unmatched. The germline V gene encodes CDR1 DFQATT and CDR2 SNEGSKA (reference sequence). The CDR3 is CSASRLAGVPDTQYF. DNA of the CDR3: TGCAGTGCTAGCCGACTAGCGGGAGTGCCAGATACGCAGTATTTT.

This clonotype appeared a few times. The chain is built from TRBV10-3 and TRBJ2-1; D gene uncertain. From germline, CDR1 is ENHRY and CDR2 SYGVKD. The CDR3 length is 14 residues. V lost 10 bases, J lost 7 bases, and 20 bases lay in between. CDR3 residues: CATKPSEGWNEQFF. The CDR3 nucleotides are TGTGCCACTAAACCCTCAGAAGGGTGGAATGAGCAGTTCTTC.

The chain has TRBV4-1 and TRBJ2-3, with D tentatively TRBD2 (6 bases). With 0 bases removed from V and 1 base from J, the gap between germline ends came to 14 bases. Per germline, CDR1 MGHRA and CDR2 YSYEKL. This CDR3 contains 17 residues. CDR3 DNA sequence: TGCGCCAGCAGCCAAGATAGTACTAGCTGGGGCACAGATACGCAGTATTTT. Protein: CASSQDSTSWGTDTQYF.

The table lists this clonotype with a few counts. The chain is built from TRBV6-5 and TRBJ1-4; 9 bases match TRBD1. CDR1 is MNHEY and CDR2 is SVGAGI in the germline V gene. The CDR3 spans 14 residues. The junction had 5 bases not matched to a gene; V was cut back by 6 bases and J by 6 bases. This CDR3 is CASRGQGWDEKLFF. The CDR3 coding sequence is TGTGCCAGCAGGGGACAGGGCTGGGATGAAAAACTGTTTTTT.

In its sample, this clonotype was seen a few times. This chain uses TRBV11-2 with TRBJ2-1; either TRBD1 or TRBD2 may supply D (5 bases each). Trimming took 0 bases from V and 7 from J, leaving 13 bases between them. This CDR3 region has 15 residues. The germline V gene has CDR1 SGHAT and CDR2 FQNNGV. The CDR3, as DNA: TGTGCCAGCAGCTTAGACTGGGACGCCGGTAATGAGCAGTTCTTC. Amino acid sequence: CASSLDWDAGNEQFF.

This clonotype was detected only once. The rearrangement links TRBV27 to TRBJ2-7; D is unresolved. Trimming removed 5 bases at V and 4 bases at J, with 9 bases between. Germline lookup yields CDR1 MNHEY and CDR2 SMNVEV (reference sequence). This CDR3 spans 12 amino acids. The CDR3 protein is CASSRMGYEQYF. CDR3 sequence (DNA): TGTGCCAGCAGTCGAATGGGGTACGAGCAGTACTTC.

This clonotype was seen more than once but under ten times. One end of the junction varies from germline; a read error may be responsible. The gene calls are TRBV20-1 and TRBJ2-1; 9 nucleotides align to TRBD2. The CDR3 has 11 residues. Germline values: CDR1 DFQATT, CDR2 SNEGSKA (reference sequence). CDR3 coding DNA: TGCAGTGCTAGAGTTAGCGGGAGTTTGGTCTTC. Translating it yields CSARVSGSLVF.

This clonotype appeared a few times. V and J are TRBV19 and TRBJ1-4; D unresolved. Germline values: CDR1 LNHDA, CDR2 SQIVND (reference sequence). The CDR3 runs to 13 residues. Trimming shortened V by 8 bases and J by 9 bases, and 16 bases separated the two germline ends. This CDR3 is CASLGWTRQKLFF. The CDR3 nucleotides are TGTGCCAGTCTAGGATGGACTAGGCAAAAACTGTTTTTT.

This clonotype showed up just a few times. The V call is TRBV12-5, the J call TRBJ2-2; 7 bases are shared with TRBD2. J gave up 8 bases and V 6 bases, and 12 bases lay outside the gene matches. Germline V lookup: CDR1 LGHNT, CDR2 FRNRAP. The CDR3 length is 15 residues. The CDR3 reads CASGDARGVRGELFF. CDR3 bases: TGTGCTAGTGGCGATGCTCGGGGGGTCCGGGGGGAGCTGTTTTTT.

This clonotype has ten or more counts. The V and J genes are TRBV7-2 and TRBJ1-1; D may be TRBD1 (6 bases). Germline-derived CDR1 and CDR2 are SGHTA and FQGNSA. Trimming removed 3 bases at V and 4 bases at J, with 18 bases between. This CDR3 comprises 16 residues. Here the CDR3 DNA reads TGTGCCAGCAGCTTCCGGGACATGGGGTCTGGCACTGAAGCTTTCTTT. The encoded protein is CASSFRDMGSGTEAFF.

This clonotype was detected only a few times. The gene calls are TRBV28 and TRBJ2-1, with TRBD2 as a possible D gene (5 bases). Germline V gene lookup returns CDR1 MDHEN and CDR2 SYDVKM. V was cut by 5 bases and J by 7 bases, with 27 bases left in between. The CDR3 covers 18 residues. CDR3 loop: CASSPTLVEGEEGNEQFF. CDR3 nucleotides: TGTGCCAGCAGTCCAACTTTGGTAGAGGGAGAAGAGGGTAATGAGCAGTTCTTC.

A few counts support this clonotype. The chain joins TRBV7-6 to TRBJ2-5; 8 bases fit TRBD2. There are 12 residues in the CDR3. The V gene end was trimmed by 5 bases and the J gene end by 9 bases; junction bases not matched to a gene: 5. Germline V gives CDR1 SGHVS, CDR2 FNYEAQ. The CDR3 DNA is TGTGCCAGCAGCATTAGCGGGGACTCCCAGTACTTC. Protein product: CASSISGDSQYF.

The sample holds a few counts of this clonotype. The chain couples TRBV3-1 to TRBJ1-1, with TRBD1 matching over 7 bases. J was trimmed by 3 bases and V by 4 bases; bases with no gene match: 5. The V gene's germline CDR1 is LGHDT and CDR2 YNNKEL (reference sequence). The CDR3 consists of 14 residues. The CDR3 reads CASSRLTGDTEAFF. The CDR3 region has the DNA TGTGCCAGCAGCCGACTAACAGGGGACACTGAAGCTTTCTTT.

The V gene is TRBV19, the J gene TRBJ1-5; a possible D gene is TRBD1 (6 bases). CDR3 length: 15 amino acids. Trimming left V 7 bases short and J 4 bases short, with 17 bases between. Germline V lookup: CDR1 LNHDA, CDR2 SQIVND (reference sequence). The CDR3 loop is CASTGGPVINQPQHF. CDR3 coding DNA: TGTGCCAGTACCGGGGGCCCCGTTATTAATCAGCCCCAGCATTTT. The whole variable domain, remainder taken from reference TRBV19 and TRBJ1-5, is DGGITQSPKYLFRKEGQNVTLSCEQNLNHDAMYWYRQDPGQGLRLIYYSQIVNDFQKGDIAEGYSVSREKKESFPLTVTSAQKNPTAFYLCASTGGPVINQPQHFGDGTRLSIL.

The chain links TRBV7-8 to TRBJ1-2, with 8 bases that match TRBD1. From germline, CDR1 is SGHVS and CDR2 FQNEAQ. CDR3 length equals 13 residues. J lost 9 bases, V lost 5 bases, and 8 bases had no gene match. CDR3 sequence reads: CASSPGGEMRYTF. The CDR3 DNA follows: TGTGCCAGCAGCCCAGGGGGCGAGATGCGCTACACCTTC.

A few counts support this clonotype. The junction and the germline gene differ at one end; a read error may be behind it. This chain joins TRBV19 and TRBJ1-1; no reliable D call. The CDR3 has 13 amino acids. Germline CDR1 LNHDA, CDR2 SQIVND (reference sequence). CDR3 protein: CASSLDPVAEAFF. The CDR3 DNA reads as TGTGCCAGTAGTCTAGACCCCGTCGCTGAAGCTTTCTTT.

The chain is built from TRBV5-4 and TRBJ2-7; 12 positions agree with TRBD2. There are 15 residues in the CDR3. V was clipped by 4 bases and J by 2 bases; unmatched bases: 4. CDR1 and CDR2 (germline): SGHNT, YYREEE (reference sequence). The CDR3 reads CASSTTSGRTYEQYF. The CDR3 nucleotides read TGTGCCAGCAGCACAACTAGCGGGAGGACCTACGAGCAGTACTTC.

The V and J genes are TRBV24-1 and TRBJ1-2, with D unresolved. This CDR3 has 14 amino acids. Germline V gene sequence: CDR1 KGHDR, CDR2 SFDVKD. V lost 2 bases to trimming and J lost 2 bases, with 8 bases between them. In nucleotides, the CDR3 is TGTGCCACCAGTGATTCCGCGTTCAACTATGGCTACACCTTC. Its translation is CATSDSAFNYGYTF.

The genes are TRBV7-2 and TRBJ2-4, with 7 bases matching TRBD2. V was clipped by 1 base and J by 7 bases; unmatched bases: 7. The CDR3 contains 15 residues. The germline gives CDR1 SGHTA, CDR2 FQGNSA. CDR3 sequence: CASSLEKVGGNIQYF. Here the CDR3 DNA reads TGTGCCAGCAGCTTAGAAAAAGTGGGGGGGAACATTCAGTACTTC.

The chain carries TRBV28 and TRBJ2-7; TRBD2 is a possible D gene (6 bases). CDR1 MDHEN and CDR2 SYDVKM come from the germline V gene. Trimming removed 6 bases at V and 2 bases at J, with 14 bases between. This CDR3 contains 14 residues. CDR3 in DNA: TGTGCCAGCAGCTCTAACGGAGGGCCCTACGAGCAGTACGTC. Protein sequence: CASSSNGGPYEQYV.

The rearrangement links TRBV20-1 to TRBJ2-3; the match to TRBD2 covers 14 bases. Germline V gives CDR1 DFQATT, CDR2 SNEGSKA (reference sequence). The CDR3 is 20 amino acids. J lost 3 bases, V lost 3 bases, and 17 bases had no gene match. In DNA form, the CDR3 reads TGCAGTGCTAGGCCTCCGGGACTAGCGGGAGTCCCGAGTGAAACAGATACGCAGTATTTT. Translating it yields CSARPPGLAGVPSETDTQYF.

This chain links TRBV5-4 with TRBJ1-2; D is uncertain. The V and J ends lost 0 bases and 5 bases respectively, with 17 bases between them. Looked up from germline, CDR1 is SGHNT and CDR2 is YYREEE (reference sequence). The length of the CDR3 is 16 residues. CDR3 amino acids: CASSLVVSVGRYGYTF. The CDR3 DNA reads TGTGCCAGCAGCTTGGTCGTATCGGTGGGTCGGTATGGCTACACCTTC.

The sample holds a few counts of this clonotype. CDR3 amino acids: CASSLRNAEPDPFF. CDR3 nucleotide sequence: TGTGCCAGCAGCTTAAGGAATGCGGAGCCCGATCCTTTCTTT. The chain is built from TRBV7-9 and TRBJ1-1; the D is unclear. The CDR3 runs to 14 residues. V was cut by 2 bases and J by 12 bases, with 19 bases left in between. Germline V lookup: CDR1 SEHNR, CDR2 FQNEAQ (reference sequence).

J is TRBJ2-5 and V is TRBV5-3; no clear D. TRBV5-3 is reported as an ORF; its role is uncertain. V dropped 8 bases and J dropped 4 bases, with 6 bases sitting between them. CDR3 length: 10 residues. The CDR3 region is CASTLETQYF. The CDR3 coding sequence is TGTGCCAGCACTCTAGAGACCCAGTACTTC.